This T cell receptor (beta chain) was captured in a study of OX40 agonist ivuxolimab in advanced cancers. The overall study: Averaging roughly 60 years in age, with a range of about 20 to 90, the cohort was around 83% male.

This CDR3 region has 11 residues. V lost 8 bases and J lost 4, with 9 bases in between. Germline assignment: CDR1 MNHEY and CDR2 SMNVEV (reference sequence). Worth noting for this clone: The antigen is not known.

Study conclusions and caveats: Low levels of normalized T-cell clonal expansion also appeared in some nonresponders.

Baseline, cycle 4 day 1, and cycle 7 day 1 were the blood sampling points. The table came from immunoSEQ multiplex PCR; TCRdb's copy has only in-frame clones and leaves some out. Among under 85,000 clones listed, about 80% were seen once. Material: CD4+ or CD8+ T cells sorted from blood, obtained in a trial of the OX40 agonist ivuxolimab. V usage is TRBV27 and J usage is TRBJ2-7; D perhaps matches TRBD1 (6 bases). The TCR originated in an adult with an advanced solid tumor such as melanoma, head and neck, liver or kidney cancer. The CDR3 nucleotides read TGTGCCAGCGCCAGGGGTTACGAGCAGTACTTC. It is translated as CASARGYEQYF.